These T cell receptor beta chains were read from a single sample in a study of cytomegalovirus exposure and HLA in healthy donors. Assay: immunoSEQ multiplex PCR; the TCRdb copy retains only in-frame clones and omits some. The sample records 110,000 or so clones, under 90% being singletons. Sequenced: PBMCs. All receptors derive from a young woman in good health and CMV-seronegative. Both conserved end residues are part of each CDR3. The size field is filled for only some rows; it gives once, few, many or a size class.

CDR3 protein: CASSSYRQGRSYNEQFF
V gene: TRBV18
J gene: TRBJ2-1
clone size: -

CDR3 protein: CASSPLQGEEAFF
V gene: TRBV28
J gene: TRBJ1-1
clone size: -

CDR3 protein: CASSLGTGYDEQFF
V gene: TRBV5-6
J gene: TRBJ2-1
clone size: -

CDR3 protein: CASSLTSGGQETQYF
V gene: TRBV28
J gene: TRBJ2-5
clone size: few

CDR3 protein: CASSVTQGRQETQYF
V gene: TRBV7-9
J gene: TRBJ2-5
clone size: -

CDR3 protein: CAWSPRQGRTRFREQFF
V gene: TRBV30
J gene: TRBJ2-1
clone size: -

CDR3 protein: CASRRLGGKDYGYTF
V gene: TRBV4-1
J gene: TRBJ1-2
clone size: -

CDR3 protein: CASTAGGVMNEQFF
V gene: TRBV28
J gene: TRBJ2-1
clone size: -

CDR3 protein: CASSPRQLLGPNEKLFF
V gene: TRBV7-6
J gene: TRBJ1-4
clone size: -

CDR3 protein: CASSETTEPNTEAFF
V gene: TRBV10-1
J gene: TRBJ1-1
clone size: few

CDR3 protein: CASSMWTGGNYGYTF
V gene: TRBV19
J gene: TRBJ1-2
clone size: -

CDR3 protein: CASSPLNYRQGSMNTEAFF
V gene: TRBV4-1
J gene: TRBJ1-1
clone size: -

CDR3 protein: CASSYSSAVSNEKLFF
V gene: TRBV6-5
J gene: TRBJ1-4
clone size: once

CDR3 protein: CASIRRSLTGQPQHF
V gene: TRBV5-8
J gene: TRBJ1-5
clone size: -

CDR3 protein: CASSLGGGLDTQYF
V gene: TRBV11-3
J gene: TRBJ2-3
clone size: -

CDR3 protein: CASSMSHSEAFF
V gene: TRBV19
J gene: TRBJ1-1
clone size: -

CDR3 protein: CASSQREYNEQFF
V gene: TRBV7-9
J gene: TRBJ2-1
clone size: -

CDR3 protein: CASARGQGNDEQFF
V gene: TRBV6-5
J gene: TRBJ2-1
clone size: -

CDR3 protein: CAWLKGGDFTEAFF
V gene: TRBV30
J gene: TRBJ1-1
clone size: -

CDR3 protein: CASSLGDRGYTIYF
V gene: TRBV5-8
J gene: TRBJ1-3
clone size: -

CDR3 protein: CASSSGQGRTDTQYF
V gene: TRBV5-8
J gene: TRBJ2-3
clone size: few

CDR3 protein: CASSPRTSLNEQFF
V gene: TRBV19
J gene: TRBJ2-1
clone size: -

CDR3 protein: CASRDASFGREGEQYF
V gene: TRBV27
J gene: TRBJ2-7
clone size: -

CDR3 protein: CASSPTGLTGELFF
V gene: TRBV27
J gene: TRBJ2-2
clone size: few

CDR3 protein: CASSLVPRDYNEQFF
V gene: TRBV7-9
J gene: TRBJ2-1
clone size: -

CDR3 protein: CASSQVGGLGGTDTQYF
V gene: TRBV4-1
J gene: TRBJ2-3
clone size: once

CDR3 protein: CASRDETGGEKLFF
V gene: TRBV5-4
J gene: TRBJ1-4
clone size: -

CDR3 protein: CASSLGQLEAFF
V gene: TRBV27
J gene: TRBJ1-1
clone size: -

CDR3 protein: CASSLRTGNNSPLHF
V gene: TRBV19
J gene: TRBJ1-6
clone size: few

CDR3 protein: CASSMGQSSNQPQHF
V gene: TRBV19
J gene: TRBJ1-5
clone size: -

CDR3 protein: CAWSLTPGQGREKLFF
V gene: TRBV30
J gene: TRBJ1-4
clone size: many

CDR3 protein: CATSRDRDFTEAFF
V gene: TRBV15
J gene: TRBJ1-1
clone size: -

CDR3 protein: CASSYSGRAPDEQYF
V gene: TRBV6-5
J gene: TRBJ2-7
clone size: -

CDR3 protein: CASSLRPGGQGVYGYTF
V gene: TRBV5-1
J gene: TRBJ1-2
clone size: -

CDR3 protein: CASRWDRDISPLHF
V gene: TRBV19
J gene: TRBJ1-6
clone size: few

CDR3 protein: CASSLDRGGRANYGYTF
V gene: TRBV11-3
J gene: TRBJ1-2
clone size: -

CDR3 protein: CASSSTSNEQFF
V gene: TRBV7-9
J gene: TRBJ2-1
clone size: -

CDR3 protein: CATQGRDARQGWDTEAFF
V gene: TRBV10-3
J gene: TRBJ1-1
clone size: -

CDR3 protein: CASSSLRSGSEQFF
V gene: TRBV7-2
J gene: TRBJ2-1
clone size: -

CDR3 protein: CASGAEGYSPLHF
V gene: TRBV6-1
J gene: TRBJ1-6
clone size: -

CDR3 protein: CASRPTGPYGYTF
V gene: TRBV27
J gene: TRBJ1-2
clone size: -

CDR3 protein: CASSQGTIYNEQFF
V gene: TRBV14
J gene: TRBJ2-1
clone size: -

CDR3 protein: CASSRGQGYNEQFF
V gene: TRBV19
J gene: TRBJ2-1
clone size: -

CDR3 protein: CASSQGLAGVNEQFF
V gene: TRBV4-2
J gene: TRBJ2-1
clone size: -

CDR3 protein: CVSSQDSRGLEQYF
V gene: TRBV4-2
J gene: TRBJ2-7
clone size: -

CDR3 protein: CAWSVQNQPQHF
V gene: TRBV30
J gene: TRBJ1-5
clone size: -

CDR3 protein: CASSQSWRGAYNEQFF
V gene: TRBV14
J gene: TRBJ2-1
clone size: -

CDR3 protein: CASSQYSLAGVTDTQYF
V gene: TRBV4-1
J gene: TRBJ2-3
clone size: -